This entry lists 24 T cell receptor beta chains sequenced from one sample in a study of shared clonotypes between healthy human individuals. Generated by immunoSEQ multiplex PCR, the TCRdb table keeps only in-frame clones and is missing some. Here the sample spans about 2.4 million clones, 93% being singletons. What was sequenced was naive CD4+ T cells from PBMCs. As for subset: CD45RA+ positively selected. Receptors originate from a man aged 18-30 years in good health. Some clones in this sample may be carry-over from other donors' samples.

The V call is TRBV5-4, the J call TRBJ2-7; possibly TRBD1 or TRBD2 for D (5 bases each). The CDR3 is made up of 15 amino acids. Trimming stripped 0 bases from V and 2 bases from J, with 12 bases between. Germline V gene lookup returns CDR1 SGHNT and CDR2 YYREEE (reference sequence). In nucleotides, the CDR3 is TGTGCCAGCAGCTTGGGGCCGGGACCCCCCTACGAGCAGTACTTC. This sequence encodes CASSLGPGPPYEQYF.

The table lists this clone with a count of one. This sequence joins TRBV28 and TRBJ2-2, with 7 bases matching TRBD2. Germline-derived CDR1 and CDR2 are MDHEN and SYDVKM. With V trimmed by 4 bases and J by 3 bases, 5 bases remained unmatched. This CDR3 spans 15 amino acids. CDR3 in DNA: TGTGCCAGCAGTTCCCAGCGGGATTACACCGGGGAGCTGTTTTTT. Translated, it gives CASSSQRDYTGELFF.

The rearrangement links TRBV5-1 to TRBJ2-1; D is possibly TRBD2 (7 bases). CDR1 is SGHRS and CDR2 is YFSETQ in the germline V gene. The CDR3 sequence is 16 residues long. Trimming stripped 2 bases from V and 8 bases from J, with 20 bases between. The CDR3 is CASSLQPGRPGDEQFF. For the CDR3, the DNA is TGCGCCAGCAGCTTACAACCCGGGAGGCCAGGGGATGAGCAGTTCTTC.

V gene TRBV18 combines with J gene TRBJ2-7; TRBD1 aligns across 10 bases. The germline V gene has CDR1 KGHSH and CDR2 LQKENI. Trimming at V came to 7 bases and at J to 0 bases, leaving 9 bases not matched to a gene. The CDR3 is made up of 16 amino acids. The CDR3 DNA follows: TGTGCCAGCTTACCGGTGGGACAGGGGAGCTCCTACGAGCAGTACTTC. Translation gives CASLPVGQGSSYEQYF. Full variable domain (rest looked up from reference TRBV18 and TRBJ2-7): NAGVMQNPRHLVRRRGQEARLRCSPMKGHSHVYWYRQLPEEGLKFMVYLQKENIIDESGMPKERFSAEFPKEGPSILRIQQVVRGDSAAYFCASLPVGQGSSYEQYFGPGTRLTVT.

The chain is built from TRBV23-1 and TRBJ1-5; D is undetermined. TRBV23-1 is designated an ORF whose function remains uncertain. The CDR3 loop spans 12 amino acids. The V end was cut by 10 bases, the J end by 11 bases, with 18 bases between. The CDR3 nucleotides read TGCGCCACAGCAAGGGTTCGTATAGCCCAGCATTTT. The encoded protein is CATARVRIAQHF.

This chain joins TRBV27 and TRBJ2-7, with D perhaps assigned TRBD1 or TRBD2 (5 bases each). CDR1 and CDR2 from the germline V gene are MNHEY and SMNVEV (reference sequence). V shed 6 bases and J shed 6 bases, with 24 bases lying between them. The CDR3 consists of 16 residues. The CDR3 bases are TGTGCCAGCAGCTTGAGGGGTAACCCCCTGGGCGGCGAGCAGTACTTC. Translating gives CASSLRGNPLGGEQYF.

In the case of this clone: The same CDR3 can be traced to other DNA sequences in this sample. The chain combines TRBV7-2 with TRBJ2-1; 7 positions match TRBD1. The CDR3 is 15 residues long. Germline assignment: CDR1 SGHTA and CDR2 FQGNSA. V was pared by 2 bases and J by 2 bases, with 3 bases of the junction left unmatched. As DNA, the CDR3 is TGTGCCAGCAGCTTAAGGGACAGCACCTACAATGAGCAGTTCTTC. Amino acid sequence: CASSLRDSTYNEQFF.

The rearrangement uses TRBV6-1 and TRBJ1-4; D may be TRBD1 (6 bases). In germline, CDR1 is MNHNS, CDR2 SASEGT. This CDR3 spans 15 amino acids. Trimming left V 6 bases short and J 8 bases short, with 19 bases between. CDR3: CASSLTGLEREKLFF. CDR3 sequence (DNA): TGTGCCAGCAGCCTCACAGGGCTCGAACGGGAAAAACTGTTTTTT.

This rearrangement joins TRBV28 to TRBJ2-3, with D unresolved. Germline CDR1 MDHEN, CDR2 SYDVKM. The CDR3 runs 13 residues. Between the trimmed V and J ends, which lost 6 bases and 3 bases, there was a span of 10 bases. Written as DNA, the CDR3 is TGTGCCAGCAGAGGCAGTCGAACAGATACGCAGTATTTT. Translating it yields CASRGSRTDTQYF.

The chain couples TRBV27 to TRBJ1-2; 11 bases agree with TRBD1. V lost 6 bases to trimming and J lost 4 bases; unmatched junction nucleotides: 22. Germline V gene data show CDR1 as MNHEY and CDR2 as SMNVEV (reference sequence). The CDR3 runs to 20 residues. The CDR3 DNA is TGTGCCAGCAGCTCCCGGGACCGGCGGACAGGGGGCGAGGGAGGCTATGGCTACACCTTC. The encoded protein is CASSSRDRRTGGEGGYGYTF.

This clone was counted a few times. The chain combines TRBV7-9 with TRBJ1-1; D remains ambiguous. Germline CDR1 is SEHNR and CDR2 is FQNEAQ (reference sequence). CDR3 size: 13 residues. Trimming removed 0 bases from V and 9 bases from J, with 11 bases in between. CDR3: CASSLADRDQAFF. The CDR3 coding sequence is TGTGCCAGCAGCTTAGCCGATAGAGATCAAGCTTTCTTT. Combining the CDR3 with reference TRBV7-9 and TRBJ1-1 gives the whole variable domain DTGVSQNPRHKITKRGQNVTFRCDPISEHNRLYWYRQTLGQGPEFLTYFQNEAQLEKSRLLSDRFSAERPKGSFSTLEIQRTEQGDSAMYLCASSLADRDQAFFGQGTRLTVV.

Worth noting for this clone: A read error may produce the germline difference seen at one junction end. The chain couples TRBV29-1 to TRBJ2-1, with TRBD2 identical over 8 bases. Germline CDR1 SQVTM, CDR2 ANQGSEA. This CDR3 has 15 amino acids. This CDR3 reads CSIEPRSGSGNEQFF. CDR3 coding DNA: TGCAGCATTGAGCCCCGGAGCGGGAGCGGCAATGAGCAGTTCTTC.

The chain recombines TRBV25-1 with TRBJ1-3; unclear D gene. The germline CDR1 and CDR2 sequences are MGHDK and SYGVNS. CDR3 length: 17 residues. Trimming pared 1 base from V and 4 bases from J, leaving 17 bases between. The CDR3 region is CASSESSPGRVGNTIYF. The CDR3 DNA sequence: TGTGCCAGCAGTGAATCCTCACCCGGGCGAGTGGGAAACACCATATATTTT.

For this clone: The sample carries other DNA sequences with the same CDR3. The chain employs TRBV18 and TRBJ2-7, with TRBD2 as a possible D gene (5 bases). Per the germline V gene, CDR1 is KGHSH and CDR2 is LQKENI. This CDR3 region has 13 residues. Trimming stripped 1 base from V and 4 bases from J, with 8 bases between. CDR3 in amino acids: CASSPLGDYEQYF. For the CDR3, the DNA is TGTGCCAGCTCACCACTCGGGGATTACGAGCAGTACTTC.

The V call is TRBV5-4, the J call TRBJ2-1, with 10 bases identical to TRBD1. V shed 2 bases and J 3 bases; nucleotides not matched to a gene: 2. The germline CDR1 and CDR2 sequences are SGHNT and YYREEE (reference sequence). The CDR3 consists of 15 residues. The CDR3 sequence is CASSLRTGGYNEQFF. The CDR3 coding sequence is TGTGCCAGCAGCTTAAGGACAGGGGGCTACAATGAGCAGTTCTTC.

V and J are TRBV4-3 and TRBJ2-2, with D perhaps TRBD2 (5 bases). This CDR3 has 18 residues. V lost 3 bases, J lost 7 bases, and 24 bases lay in between. The germline V gene has CDR1 LGHNA and CDR2 YSLEER. The CDR3 loop reads CASSQLLPRATRGGELFF. The CDR3 DNA sequence: TGCGCCAGCAGCCAGCTCCTCCCTCGCGCCACCCGGGGCGGGGAGCTGTTTTTT.

The V and J genes are TRBV29-1 and TRBJ2-5; 9 bases are shared with TRBD1. The DNA end lines up better with TRBJ2-7; the J call may be wrong. Germline values: CDR1 SQVTM, CDR2 ANQGSEA. CDR3 length equals 13 residues. CDR3 sequence reads: CSSSGQGQYEQYF. The DNA for the CDR3 is TGCAGCTCCTCGGGACAGGGTCAGTACGAGCAGTACTTC.

The rearrangement joins TRBV7-9 to TRBJ2-2; D assignment may be TRBD1 or TRBD2 (6 bases each). Germline values: CDR1 SEHNR, CDR2 FQNEAQ (reference sequence). The CDR3 runs to 15 residues. Trimming removed 10 bases at V and 2 bases at J, with 17 bases between. The DNA for the CDR3 is TGTGCCAACCTCCGAAGGGGGGATAACACCGGGGAGCTGTTTTTT. Residues: CANLRRGDNTGELFF. Variable domain in full (rest from reference TRBV7-9 and TRBJ2-2): DTGVSQNPRHKITKRGQNVTFRCDPISEHNRLYWYRQTLGQGPEFLTYFQNEAQLEKSRLLSDRFSAERPKGSFSTLEIQRTEQGDSAMYLCANLRRGDNTGELFFGEGSRLTVL.

The V and J genes are TRBV6-5 and TRBJ2-4, with 7 positions matching TRBD1. The CDR3 has 16 amino acids. The germline V gene encodes CDR1 MNHEY and CDR2 SVGAGI. With V trimmed by 4 bases and J by 3 bases, 9 bases remained unmatched. This chain's CDR3 is CASSSGTEGVKNIQYF. CDR3 DNA sequence: TGTGCCAGCAGTTCCGGGACAGAGGGGGTCAAAAACATTCAGTACTTC.

This clone was recorded once. The sample carries other DNA sequences with the same CDR3. The chain has TRBV6-1 and TRBJ2-1; TRBD1 matches at 7 bases. The V gene end was trimmed by 6 bases and the J gene end by 3 bases; junction bases not matched to a gene: 2. This CDR3 has 13 amino acids. Germline CDR1 reads MNHNS; CDR2 reads SASEGT. The CDR3 DNA sequence: TGTGCCAGCAGGGGGGACAGCTACAATGAGCAGTTCTTC. It encodes CASRGDSYNEQFF.

The chain has TRBV6-5 and TRBJ2-5; TRBD1 matches at 12 bases. Germline loops: CDR1 MNHEY, CDR2 SVGAGI. V shed 8 bases and J 7 bases; nucleotides not matched to a gene: 5. The CDR3 loop spans 13 amino acids. CDR3 region: CASGDRGPGTQYF. The DNA for the CDR3 is TGTGCCAGCGGGGACAGGGGGCCTGGGACCCAGTACTTC.

The chain is built from TRBV30 and TRBJ2-1, with D possibly matching TRBD2 (7 bases). Per the germline V gene, CDR1 is GTSNPN and CDR2 is SVGIG (reference sequence). The CDR3 contains 12 residues. V was clipped by 3 bases and J by 8 bases, with 11 bases between them. The CDR3 here is CAWSRGADEQFF. The CDR3 DNA sequence: TGTGCCTGGAGCCGGGGGGCTGATGAGCAGTTCTTC.

The chain recombines TRBV6-5 with TRBJ2-3; perhaps TRBD2 as D (5 bases). CDR3 length equals 14 residues. V was cut by 5 bases and J by 4 bases, with 13 bases left in between. CDR1 and CDR2 (germline): MNHEY, SVGAGI. The CDR3: CASSGGPSADTQYF. The CDR3 coding sequence is TGTGCCAGCAGTGGCGGGCCGAGTGCAGATACGCAGTATTTT.

This chain uses TRBV6-5 with TRBJ1-4, with D possibly TRBD1 on 6 matching bases. Germline V gene lookup returns CDR1 MNHEY and CDR2 SVGAGI. Trimming stripped 4 bases from V and 7 bases from J, with 16 bases between. The CDR3 is 15 amino acids. CDR3 nucleotides: TGTGCCAGCAGTTTTAGGGGGGTTCCGCGTGAAAAACTGTTTTTT. Protein product: CASSFRGVPREKLFF.